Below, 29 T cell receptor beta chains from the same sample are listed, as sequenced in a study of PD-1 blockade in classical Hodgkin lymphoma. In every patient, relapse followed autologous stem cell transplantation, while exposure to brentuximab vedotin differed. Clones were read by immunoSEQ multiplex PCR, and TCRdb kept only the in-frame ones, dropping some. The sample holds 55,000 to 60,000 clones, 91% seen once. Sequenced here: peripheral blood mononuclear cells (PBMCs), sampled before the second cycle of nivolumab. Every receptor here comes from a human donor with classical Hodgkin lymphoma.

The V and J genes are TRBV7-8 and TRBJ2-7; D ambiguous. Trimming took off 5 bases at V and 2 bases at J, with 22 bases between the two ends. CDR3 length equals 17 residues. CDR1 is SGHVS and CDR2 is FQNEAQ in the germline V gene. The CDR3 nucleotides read TGTGCCAGCAGCGCCCCCCTCTTAGAGCCGAGCGCCTACGAGCAGTACTTC. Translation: CASSAPLLEPSAYEQYF. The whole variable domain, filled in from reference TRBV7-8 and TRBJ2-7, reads GAGVSQSPRYKVAKRGQDVALRCDPISGHVSLFWYQQALGQGPEFLTYFQNEAQLDKSGLPSDRFFAERPEGSVSTLKIQRTQQEDSAVYLCASSAPLLEPSAYEQYFGPGTRLTVT.

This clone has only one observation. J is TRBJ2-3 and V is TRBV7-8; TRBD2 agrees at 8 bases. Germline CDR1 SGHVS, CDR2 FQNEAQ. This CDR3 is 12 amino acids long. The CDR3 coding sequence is TGTCGTAGCGGGATTAGCACAGATACGCAGTATTTT. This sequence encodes CRSGISTDTQYF.

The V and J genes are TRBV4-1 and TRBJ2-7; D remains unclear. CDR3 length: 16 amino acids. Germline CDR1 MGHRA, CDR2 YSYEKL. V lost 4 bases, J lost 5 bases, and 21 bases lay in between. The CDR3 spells CASSPKVGPSVHEQYF. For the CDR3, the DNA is TGCGCCAGCAGCCCCAAAGTAGGCCCATCGGTCCACGAGCAGTACTTC.

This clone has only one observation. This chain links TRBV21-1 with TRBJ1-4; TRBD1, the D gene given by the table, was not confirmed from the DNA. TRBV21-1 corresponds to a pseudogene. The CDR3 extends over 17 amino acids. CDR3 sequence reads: CAIKRPLRATENEKLFF. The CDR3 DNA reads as TGTGCCATCAAAAGGCCCCTCCGCGCCACAGAAAATGAAAAACTGTTTTTT.

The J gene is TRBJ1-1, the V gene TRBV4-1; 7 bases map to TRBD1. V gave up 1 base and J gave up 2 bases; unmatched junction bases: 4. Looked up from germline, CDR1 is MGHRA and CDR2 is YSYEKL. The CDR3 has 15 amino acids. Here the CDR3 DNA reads TGCGCCAGCAGCCAAGCCAGGGGGGAAAACACTGAAGCTTTCTTT. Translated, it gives CASSQARGENTEAFF.

CDR3 protein: CASSLAPKQGGSYEQYF. The CDR3 coding sequence is TGTGCCAGCAGCTTAGCGCCCAAGCAGGGAGGATCCTACGAGCAGTACTTC. The chain recombines TRBV7-2 with TRBJ2-7; D might be TRBD2 (6 bases). The CDR3 covers 17 residues. The ends were cut back, 0 bases at V and 1 base at J, with 16 bases in the middle. CDR1 SGHTA and CDR2 FQGNSA come from the germline V gene. Drawing the rest from reference TRBV7-2 and TRBJ2-7, the complete variable domain is GAGVSQSPSNKVTEKGKDVELRCDPISGHTALYWYRQSLGQGLEFLIYFQGNSAPDKSGLPSDRFSAERTGGSVSTLTIQRTQQEDSAVYLCASSLAPKQGGSYEQYFGPGTRLTVT.

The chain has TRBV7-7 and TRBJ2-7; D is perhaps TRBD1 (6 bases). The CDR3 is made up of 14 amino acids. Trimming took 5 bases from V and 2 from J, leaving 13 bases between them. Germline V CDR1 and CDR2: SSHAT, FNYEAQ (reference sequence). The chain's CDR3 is CASSKSGAPYEQYF. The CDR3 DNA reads TGTGCCAGCAGCAAGTCAGGGGCCCCCTACGAGCAGTACTTC. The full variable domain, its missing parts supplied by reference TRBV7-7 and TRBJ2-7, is GAGVSQSPRYKVTKRGQDVTLRCDPISSHATLYWYQQALGQGPEFLTYFNYEAQPDKSGLPSDRFSAERPEGSISTLTIQRTEQRDSAMYRCASSKSGAPYEQYFGPGTRLTVT.

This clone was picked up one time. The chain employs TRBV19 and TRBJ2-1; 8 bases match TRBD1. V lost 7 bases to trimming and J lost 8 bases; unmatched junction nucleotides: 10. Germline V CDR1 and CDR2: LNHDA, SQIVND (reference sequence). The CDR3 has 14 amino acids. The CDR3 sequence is CASNSGQGFYEQFF. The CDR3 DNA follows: TGTGCCAGTAATTCAGGACAGGGATTTTATGAGCAGTTCTTC.

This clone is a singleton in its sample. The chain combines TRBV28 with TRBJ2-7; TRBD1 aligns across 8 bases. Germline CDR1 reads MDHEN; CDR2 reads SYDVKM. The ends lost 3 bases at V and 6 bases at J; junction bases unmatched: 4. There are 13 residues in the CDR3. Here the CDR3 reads CASSLTGVAEQYF. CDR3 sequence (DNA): TGTGCCAGCAGTTTGACAGGGGTAGCCGAGCAGTACTTC.

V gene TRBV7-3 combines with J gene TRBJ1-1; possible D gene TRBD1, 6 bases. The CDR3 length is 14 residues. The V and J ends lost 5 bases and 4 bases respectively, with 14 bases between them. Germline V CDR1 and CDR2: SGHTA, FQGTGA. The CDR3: CASSAGHGLTEAFF. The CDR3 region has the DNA TGTGCCAGCAGCGCGGGACATGGGCTCACTGAAGCTTTCTTT.

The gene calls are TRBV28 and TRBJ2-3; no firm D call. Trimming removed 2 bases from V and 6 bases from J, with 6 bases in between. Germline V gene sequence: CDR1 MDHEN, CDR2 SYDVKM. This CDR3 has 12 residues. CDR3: CASSLLSDTQYF. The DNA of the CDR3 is TGTGCCAGCAGTTTACTGTCGGATACGCAGTATTTT.

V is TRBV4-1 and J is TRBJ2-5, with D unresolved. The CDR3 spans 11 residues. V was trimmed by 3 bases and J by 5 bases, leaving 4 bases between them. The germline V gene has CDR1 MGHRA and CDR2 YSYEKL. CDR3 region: CASSHGETQYF. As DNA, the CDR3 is TGCGCCAGCAGCCATGGGGAGACCCAGTACTTC.

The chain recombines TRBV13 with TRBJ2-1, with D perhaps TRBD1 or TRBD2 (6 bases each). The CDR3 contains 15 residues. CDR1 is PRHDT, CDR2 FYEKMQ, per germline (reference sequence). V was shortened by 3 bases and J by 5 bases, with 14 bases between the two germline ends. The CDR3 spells CASSFRGGGDNEQFF. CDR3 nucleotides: TGTGCCAGCAGCTTTAGAGGGGGAGGAGACAATGAGCAGTTCTTC.

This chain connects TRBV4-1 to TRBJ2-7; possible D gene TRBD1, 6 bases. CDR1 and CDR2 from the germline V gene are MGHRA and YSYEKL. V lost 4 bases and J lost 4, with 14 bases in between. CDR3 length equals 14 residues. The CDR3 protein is CASSPIPQGYEQYF. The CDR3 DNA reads TGCGCCAGCAGCCCAATTCCCCAGGGGTACGAGCAGTACTTC.

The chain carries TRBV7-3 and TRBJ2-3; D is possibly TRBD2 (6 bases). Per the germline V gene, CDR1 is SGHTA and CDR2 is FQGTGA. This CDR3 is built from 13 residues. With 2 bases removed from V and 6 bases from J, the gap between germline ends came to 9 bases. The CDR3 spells CASSLGLQDTQYF. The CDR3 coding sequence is TGTGCCAGCAGCTTAGGACTACAGGATACGCAGTATTTT.

CDR3 sequence (DNA): TGTGCCAGCAGTTTATTGCCCCTACAGGGGGAGGCCACCGGGGAGCTGTTTTTT. This translates into CASSLLPLQGEATGELFF. The chain has TRBV27 and TRBJ2-2; 8 bases are a match to TRBD1. The CDR3 runs to 18 residues. From germline, CDR1 is MNHEY and CDR2 SMNVEV (reference sequence). The J segment lost 4 bases and the V segment lost 1 base, leaving 11 bases of the junction unmatched.

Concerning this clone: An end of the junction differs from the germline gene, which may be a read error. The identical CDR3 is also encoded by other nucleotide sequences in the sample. The CDR3 nucleotides read TGTGCCAGCAGTTACCTGGGACAGGTCACTGAGGCTTTCTTT. It is translated as CASSYLGQVTEAFF. This chain uses TRBV6-5 with TRBJ1-1, with 8 bases lining up with TRBD1. CDR1 and CDR2 (germline): MNHEY, SVGAGI. This CDR3 contains 14 residues.

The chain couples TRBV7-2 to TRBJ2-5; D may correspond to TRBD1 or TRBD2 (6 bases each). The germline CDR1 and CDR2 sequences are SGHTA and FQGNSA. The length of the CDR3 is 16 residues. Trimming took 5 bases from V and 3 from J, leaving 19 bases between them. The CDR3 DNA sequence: TGTGCCAGCAGCGTATTTCTGGGGGGCGGAGAAGAGACCCAGTACTTC. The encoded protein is CASSVFLGGGEETQYF.

The chain's CDR3 is CASSRTGLNEKLFF. Here the CDR3 DNA reads TGTGCCAGCAGCCGCACAGGGCTTAATGAAAAACTGTTTTTT. The genes are TRBV28 and TRBJ1-4; maybe TRBD1 (6 bases). CDR1 is MDHEN and CDR2 is SYDVKM in the germline V gene. V shed 6 bases and J shed 4 bases, with 12 bases lying between them. This CDR3 is 14 amino acids long.

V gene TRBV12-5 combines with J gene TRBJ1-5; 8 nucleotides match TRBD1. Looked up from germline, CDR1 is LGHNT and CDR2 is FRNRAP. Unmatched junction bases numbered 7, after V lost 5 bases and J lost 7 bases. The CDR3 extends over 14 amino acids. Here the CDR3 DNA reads TGTGCTAGTGGTGAAGGACAGGGTGTACAGCCCCAGCATTTT. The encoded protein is CASGEGQGVQPQHF.

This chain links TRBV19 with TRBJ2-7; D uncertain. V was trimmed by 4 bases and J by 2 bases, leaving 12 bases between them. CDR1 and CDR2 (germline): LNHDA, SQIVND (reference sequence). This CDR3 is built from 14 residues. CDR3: CASSRSSWAYEQYF. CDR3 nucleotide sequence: TGTGCCAGTAGTAGGTCGAGCTGGGCCTACGAGCAGTACTTC.

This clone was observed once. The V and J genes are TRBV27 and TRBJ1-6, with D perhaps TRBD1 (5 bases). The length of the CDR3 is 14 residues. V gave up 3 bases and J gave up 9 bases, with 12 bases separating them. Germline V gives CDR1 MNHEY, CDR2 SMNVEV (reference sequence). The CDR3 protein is CASSFLGASSPLHF. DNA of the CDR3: TGTGCCAGCAGTTTTCTAGGGGCTAGTTCACCCCTCCACTTT.

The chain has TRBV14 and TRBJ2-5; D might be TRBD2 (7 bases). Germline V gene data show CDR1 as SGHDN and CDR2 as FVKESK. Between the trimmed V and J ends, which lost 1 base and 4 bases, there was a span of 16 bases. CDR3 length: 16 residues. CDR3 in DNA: TGTGCCAGCAGCCAAGTTGGGGGGGCTTTCGGAGAGACCCAGTACTTC. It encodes CASSQVGGAFGETQYF.

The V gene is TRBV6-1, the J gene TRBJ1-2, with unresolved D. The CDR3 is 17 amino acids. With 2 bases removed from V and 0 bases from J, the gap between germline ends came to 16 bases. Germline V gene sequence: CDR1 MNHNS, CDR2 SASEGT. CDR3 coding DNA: TGTGCCAGCAGTGAACCGCGGCAGACCTACACTAACTATGGCTACACCTTC. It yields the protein CASSEPRQTYTNYGYTF.

DNA for the CDR3: TGTGCCAGTAGTATACGCAGGGGAGGAGAGACCCAGTACTTC. This sequence encodes CASSIRRGGETQYF. The chain recombines TRBV19 with TRBJ2-5; either TRBD1 or TRBD2 may supply D (6 bases each). This CDR3 contains 14 residues. V shed 2 bases and J shed 4 bases, with 11 bases lying between them. CDR1 and CDR2 from the germline V gene are LNHDA and SQIVND (reference sequence).

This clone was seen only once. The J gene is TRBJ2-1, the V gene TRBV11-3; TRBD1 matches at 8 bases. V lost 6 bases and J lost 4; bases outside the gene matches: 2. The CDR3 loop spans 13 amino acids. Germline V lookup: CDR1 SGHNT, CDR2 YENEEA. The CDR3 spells CASRGQGYNEQFF. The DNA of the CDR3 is TGTGCCAGCAGAGGACAGGGTTACAATGAGCAGTTCTTC.

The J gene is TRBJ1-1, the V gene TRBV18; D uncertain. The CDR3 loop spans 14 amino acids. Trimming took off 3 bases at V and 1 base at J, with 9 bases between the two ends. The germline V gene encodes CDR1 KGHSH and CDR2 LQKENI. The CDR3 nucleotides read TGTGCCAGCTCACCCGGGGAGGGGAACACTGAAGCTTTCTTT. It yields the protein CASSPGEGNTEAFF.

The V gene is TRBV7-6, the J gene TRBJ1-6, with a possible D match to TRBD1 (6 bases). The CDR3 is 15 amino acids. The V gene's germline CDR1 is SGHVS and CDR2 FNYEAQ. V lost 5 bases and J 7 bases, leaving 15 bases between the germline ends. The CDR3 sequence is CASSPGQIFNSPLHF. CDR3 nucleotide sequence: TGTGCCAGCAGCCCAGGACAGATTTTCAATTCACCCCTCCACTTT.

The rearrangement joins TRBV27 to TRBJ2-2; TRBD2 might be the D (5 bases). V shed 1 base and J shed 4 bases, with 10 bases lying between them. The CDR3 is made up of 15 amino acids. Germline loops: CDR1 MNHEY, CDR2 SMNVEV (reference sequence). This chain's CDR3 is CASSLWSGLTGELFF. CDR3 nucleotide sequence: TGTGCCAGCAGTTTATGGTCAGGACTCACCGGGGAGCTGTTTTTT.